The 31 T cell receptor beta chains below all came from one sample that was sequenced in a study of regulatory T cells in long-lasting Graves disease. Time point noted: persistent/refractory GD, antithyroid drugs over 5 years with positive TRAb. Extracted PBMC RNA gave rise to the TCR library. Building of the TCR beta libraries involved iRepertoire HTBI primers and Arm-PCR of CDR3 regions. TCRdb independently ran MiXCR on the multiplex PCR reads; one entry per CDR3 protein. The table records approximately 440,000 distinct CDR3 sequences, 23% of them present only once. Sequencing used peripheral blood mononuclear cells (PBMCs), obtained when the disease was refractory, from a patient treated with antithyroid drugs. The receptors shown here come from a female donor with Graves disease.

This clonotype was counted a few times. The J gene is TRBJ2-3, the V gene TRBV2, with 7 bases lining up with TRBD2. The CDR3 totals 15 residues. Germline-derived CDR1 and CDR2 are SNHLY and FYNNEI. Trimming at V came to 4 bases and at J to 5 bases, leaving 9 bases not matched to a gene. The CDR3 DNA follows: TGTGCCAGCAGTGGATCTGCGGGAGCGGTAGATACGCAGTATTTT. The encoded protein is CASSGSAGAVDTQYF. Filled out from reference TRBV2 and TRBJ2-3, the complete variable domain reads EPEVTQTPSHQVTQMGQEVILRCVPISNHLYFYWYRQILGQKVEFLVSFYNNEISEKSEIFDDQFSVERPDGSNFTLKIRSTKLEDSAMYFCASSGSAGAVDTQYFGPGTRLTVL.

V usage is TRBV28 and J usage is TRBJ1-2; 8 bases map to TRBD1. Germline V gene sequence: CDR1 MDHEN, CDR2 SYDVKM. V gave up 1 base and J gave up 0 bases; unmatched junction bases: 7. The length of the CDR3 is 17 residues. In DNA, the CDR3 is TGTGCCAGCAGTTTATACGGACAGGGCTCTCCTAACTATGGCTACACCTTC. This translates into CASSLYGQGSPNYGYTF.

This clonotype has a handful of counts. The V call is TRBV28, the J call TRBJ2-4; D possibly corresponds to TRBD1 (6 bases). This CDR3 spans 14 amino acids. The germline V gene encodes CDR1 MDHEN and CDR2 SYDVKM. V was shortened by 6 bases and J by 8 bases, with 17 bases between the two germline ends. The CDR3 region is CASSPITGIYIQYF. CDR3 DNA sequence: TGTGCCAGCAGCCCTATTACAGGGATTTACATTCAGTACTTC.

This clonotype came up a few times. V is TRBV28 and J is TRBJ2-7; maybe TRBD2 (6 bases). V was shortened by 1 base and J by 8 bases, with 18 bases between the two germline ends. Germline lookup yields CDR1 MDHEN and CDR2 SYDVKM. The CDR3 consists of 15 residues. CDR3 sequence: CASSLSTGDIQKQYF. For the CDR3, the DNA is TGTGCCAGCAGTTTATCTACGGGGGATATTCAGAAGCAGTACTTC.

This clonotype was counted at least ten times. CDR3 region: CASSAGGNQETQYF. The DNA for the CDR3 is TGTGCCAGCAGTGCGGGGGGCAACCAAGAGACCCAGTACTTC. This sequence joins TRBV2 and TRBJ2-5; possible D gene TRBD2, 7 bases. This CDR3 region has 14 residues. Deletions cut 4 bases from V and 0 bases from J, with 9 bases between. Germline-derived CDR1 and CDR2 are SNHLY and FYNNEI.

This clonotype has a count of ten or more. V is TRBV18 and J is TRBJ1-1; D gene ambiguous. Trimming shortened V by 6 bases and J by 1 base, and 9 bases separated the two germline ends. The CDR3 spans 13 residues. The V gene's germline CDR1 is KGHSH and CDR2 LQKENI. The CDR3 DNA follows: TGTGCCAGCTCGTCGGTCGGGAACACTGAAGCTTTCTTT. This encodes CASSSVGNTEAFF. Variable domain in full (rest from reference TRBV18 and TRBJ1-1): NAGVMQNPRHLVRRRGQEARLRCSPMKGHSHVYWYRQLPEEGLKFMVYLQKENIIDESGMPKERFSAEFPKEGPSILRIQQVVRGDSAAYFCASSSVGNTEAFFGQGTRLTVV.

This clonotype came up many times. The CDR3 sequence: CASKWATQETQYF. The CDR3 nucleotides are TGTGCCAGCAAGTGGGCCACCCAAGAGACCCAGTACTTC. The chain uses TRBV6-1 and TRBJ2-5; D not certain. This CDR3 comprises 13 residues. Germline CDR1 is MNHNS and CDR2 is SASEGT. V dropped 7 bases and J dropped 1 base, with 10 bases sitting between them.

The chain couples TRBV20-1 to TRBJ2-3; 10 bases align to TRBD2. CDR3 length: 15 residues. Germline assignment: CDR1 DFQATT and CDR2 SNEGSKA (reference sequence). J was trimmed by 4 bases and V by 0 bases; bases with no gene match: 4. The CDR3 loop is CSAREASGSPDTQYF. DNA of the CDR3: TGCAGTGCTAGAGAGGCTAGCGGGAGTCCAGATACGCAGTATTTT.

The chain joins TRBV12-3 or TRBV12-4 to TRBJ1-2; 11 nucleotides match TRBD1. Germline trimming cut 11 bases from V and 6 bases from J; bases unmatched to any gene: 5. This CDR3 is built from 12 residues. The CDR3 sequence: CAGGQGVHGYTF. In nucleotides, the CDR3 is TGTGCCGGGGGACAGGGGGTTCATGGCTACACCTTC.

In its sample, this clonotype was seen many times. This chain uses TRBV2 with TRBJ2-2, with D perhaps TRBD2 (6 bases). Germline CDR1 SNHLY, CDR2 FYNNEI. The CDR3 runs 14 residues. V lost 8 bases to trimming and J lost 1 base, with 11 bases between them. In DNA form, the CDR3 reads TGTGCCAGCGACTTGGGGGGGAACACCGGGGAGCTGTTTTTT. This translates into CASDLGGNTGELFF.

The V and J genes are TRBV5-1 and TRBJ1-6; 12 bases map to TRBD1. The CDR3 totals 17 residues. V lost 4 bases and J lost 6; bases outside the gene matches: 8. CDR1 is SGHRS, CDR2 YFSETQ, per germline. CDR3 nucleotide sequence: TGCGCCAGCAGCCCGGGACAGGGGGCAATGGGTAATTCACCCCTCCACTTT. Amino acid sequence: CASSPGQGAMGNSPLHF.

The chain uses TRBV7-8 and TRBJ2-1; D uncertain. This CDR3 contains 11 residues. V was trimmed by 8 bases and J by 9 bases, leaving 11 bases between them. Germline-derived CDR1 and CDR2 are SGHVS and FQNEAQ. Here the CDR3 reads CASSPPSEQFF. The CDR3 DNA follows: TGTGCCAGCTCCCCCCCAAGTGAGCAGTTCTTC. Using reference TRBV7-8 and TRBJ2-1 for the parts outside the CDR3, the full variable domain is GAGVSQSPRYKVAKRGQDVALRCDPISGHVSLFWYQQALGQGPEFLTYFQNEAQLDKSGLPSDRFFAERPEGSVSTLKIQRTQQEDSAVYLCASSPPSEQFFGPGTRLTVL.

At least ten counts were recorded for this clonotype. The chain combines TRBV28 with TRBJ1-3; TRBD1 might be the D (5 bases). The CDR3 is made up of 15 amino acids. The V gene's germline CDR1 is MDHEN and CDR2 SYDVKM. The V gene lost 5 bases and the J gene lost 6 bases, with 17 bases spanning the gap. CDR3 region: CASSPGANRANTIYF. The CDR3 DNA follows: TGTGCCAGCAGTCCCGGGGCTAATCGGGCAAACACCATATATTTT.

The chain uses TRBV13 and TRBJ1-1, with D unclear. The germline V gene has CDR1 PRHDT and CDR2 FYEKMQ (reference sequence). V was clipped by 0 bases and J by 10 bases, with 12 bases between them. The CDR3 is 13 residues long. CDR3 coding DNA: TGTGCCAGCAGCTTAGGCCCGAAGGGAGGAGCTTTCTTT. Protein product: CASSLGPKGGAFF.

The V gene is TRBV9, the J gene TRBJ1-1; D remains unclear. Germline V gene sequence: CDR1 SGDLS, CDR2 YYNGEE. The CDR3 consists of 14 residues. V was clipped by 0 bases and J by 3 bases, with 9 bases between them. The CDR3: CASSVDIRHTEAFF. The CDR3 DNA follows: TGTGCCAGCAGCGTAGATATCAGACACACTGAAGCTTTCTTT. Looking up the rest from reference TRBV9 and TRBJ1-1 gives the full variable domain: DSGVTQTPKHLITATGQRVTLRCSPRSGDLSVYWYQQSLDQGLQFLIQYYNGEERAKGNILERFSAQQFPDLHSELNLSSLELGDSALYFCASSVDIRHTEAFFGQGTRLTVV.

In its sample, this clonotype was seen many times. The V call is TRBV2, the J call TRBJ1-2, with D possibly being TRBD1 (5 bases). The V and J ends lost 6 bases and 4 bases respectively, with 27 bases between them. Per germline, CDR1 SNHLY and CDR2 FYNNEI. This CDR3 is built from 18 residues. The CDR3 region is CASSVGRGLLKTIYGYTF. The DNA for the CDR3 is TGTGCCAGCAGCGTTGGGAGGGGCCTCCTCAAAACCATCTATGGCTACACCTTC. Together with reference TRBV2 and TRBJ1-2, the CDR3 gives the full variable domain: EPEVTQTPSHQVTQMGQEVILRCVPISNHLYFYWYRQILGQKVEFLVSFYNNEISEKSEIFDDQFSVERPDGSNFTLKIRSTKLEDSAMYFCASSVGRGLLKTIYGYTFGSGTRLTVV.

This clonotype was found a few times. The genes are TRBV20-1 and TRBJ2-7; no definite D call. CDR1 is DFQATT, CDR2 SNEGSKA, per germline (reference sequence). The V gene lost 3 bases and the J gene lost 0 bases, with 6 bases spanning the gap. The CDR3 has 12 residues. The CDR3 nucleotides are TGCAGTGCTAGCTTCAGCTCCTACGAGCAGTACTTC. It specifies CSASFSSYEQYF.

This clonotype was recorded a few times. The rearrangement joins TRBV12-3 or TRBV12-4 to TRBJ2-7; the match to TRBD1 covers 8 bases. V gave up 9 bases and J gave up 4 bases; unmatched junction bases: 17. CDR3 length equals 16 residues. CDR3 sequence (DNA): TGTGCCAGTTCGGGACAGGTCCATCCTTGGTCTTACGAGCAGTACTTC. Translated: CASSGQVHPWSYEQYF.

This clonotype was found many times. J is TRBJ1-2 and V is TRBV12-3 or TRBV12-4; D may be TRBD1 (5 bases). Trimming pared 4 bases from V and 1 base from J, leaving 13 bases between. The CDR3 is 15 amino acids. The CDR3 DNA reads TGTGCCAGCAGTTATGACAGATACCATAACTATGGCTACACCTTC. Translated: CASSYDRYHNYGYTF.

The V gene is TRBV4-2, the J gene TRBJ2-7; a possible D gene is TRBD2 (6 bases). V was shortened by 5 bases and J by 5 bases, with 19 bases between the two germline ends. This CDR3 spans 15 amino acids. Germline V gives CDR1 LGHNA, CDR2 YNFKEQ. The CDR3 spells CASSSRGVGSHEQYF. CDR3 in DNA: TGTGCCAGCAGCTCTCGAGGGGTCGGGAGCCACGAGCAGTACTTC.

The DNA for the CDR3 is TGCAGTGCTAGAGGAAAGGGACAGGGGGGATATAGCAATCAGCCCCAGCATTTT. Protein sequence: CSARGKGQGGYSNQPQHF. The V gene is TRBV20-1, the J gene TRBJ1-5; TRBD1 agrees at 11 bases. The CDR3 extends over 18 amino acids. The germline V gene has CDR1 DFQATT and CDR2 SNEGSKA (reference sequence). The junction had 8 bases not matched to a gene; V was cut back by 1 base and J by 0 bases.

This clonotype was observed a few times. The V call is TRBV15, the J call TRBJ2-5; D is unresolved. This CDR3 comprises 11 residues. Trimming removed 7 bases from V and 2 bases from J, with 5 bases in between. CDR1 is LNHNV, CDR2 YYDKDF, per germline (reference sequence). The CDR3 sequence: CATTSQETQYF. Here the CDR3 DNA reads TGTGCCACCACGTCTCAAGAGACCCAGTACTTC.

This clonotype appeared a few times. The chain recombines TRBV7-2 with TRBJ1-4; D not resolved. Germline CDR1 reads SGHTA; CDR2 reads FQGNSA. Deletions cut 1 base from V and 0 bases from J, with 12 bases between. The CDR3 length is 17 residues. The CDR3 spells CASSLVATASTNEKLFF. CDR3 in DNA: TGTGCCAGCAGCTTAGTTGCAACGGCATCAACTAATGAAAAACTGTTTTTT. Full variable domain (missing parts from reference TRBV7-2 and TRBJ1-4): GAGVSQSPSNKVTEKGKDVELRCDPISGHTALYWYRQSLGQGLEFLIYFQGNSAPDKSGLPSDRFSAERTGGSVSTLTIQRTQQEDSAVYLCASSLVATASTNEKLFFGSGTQLSVL.

This clonotype was seen a few times. The rearrangement joins TRBV29-1 to TRBJ1-2; TRBD1 aligns across 9 bases. Germline V gives CDR1 SQVTM, CDR2 ANQGSEA. The CDR3 sequence is 14 residues long. After removal of 4 bases from V and 2 bases from J, the junction contained 5 bases not matched to a gene. The DNA for the CDR3 is TGCAGCGTTGGGGGAACAGGGGGCAACTATGGCTACACCTTC. It encodes CSVGGTGGNYGYTF.

The rearrangement uses TRBV20-1 and TRBJ2-1; 8 bases are a match to TRBD2. The V segment lost 2 bases and the J segment 5 bases; nucleotides outside the gene matches: 8. The CDR3 length is 15 residues. Germline values: CDR1 DFQATT, CDR2 SNEGSKA (reference sequence). CDR3 bases: TGCAGTGCTAGAACGGGAGGGCCGACACACAATGAGCAGTTCTTC. Translation gives CSARTGGPTHNEQFF.

The chain employs TRBV6-1 and TRBJ1-1; 7 nucleotides align to TRBD1. Trimming took 7 bases from V and 4 from J; bases not matched to a gene: 12. This CDR3 region has 15 residues. Germline-derived CDR1 and CDR2 are MNHNS and SASEGT. DNA for the CDR3: TGTGCCAGCACCAAGACAGGGCTGGTTGGCACTGAAGCTTTCTTT. It encodes CASTKTGLVGTEAFF.

V and J are TRBV19 and TRBJ1-1; D gene ambiguous. Trimming stripped 8 bases from V and 6 bases from J, with 4 bases between. Looked up from germline, CDR1 is LNHDA and CDR2 is SQIVND (reference sequence). The CDR3 loop spans 9 amino acids. The CDR3 loop is CASGAEAFF. The CDR3 nucleotides are TGTGCCAGTGGGGCTGAAGCTTTCTTT.

In this sample, this clonotype turned up many times. This chain connects TRBV3-1 to TRBJ1-2; TRBD1 might be the D (5 bases). V lost 7 bases and J 4 bases, leaving 10 bases between the germline ends. The CDR3 covers 12 residues. CDR1 and CDR2 (germline): LGHDT, YNNKEL (reference sequence). CDR3 sequence (DNA): TGTGCCAGCAATCTCCAGGGCTATGGCTACACCTTC. Translation gives CASNLQGYGYTF.

The rearrangement uses TRBV15 and TRBJ2-1; 7 nucleotides align to TRBD1. The CDR3 has 15 amino acids. V lost 3 bases, J lost 8 bases, and 10 bases stayed unmatched. CDR1 and CDR2 (germline): LNHNV, YYDKDF (reference sequence). The CDR3 protein is CATSRDRRGWDEQFF. In DNA form, the CDR3 reads TGTGCCACCAGCAGGGACAGGAGAGGTTGGGATGAGCAGTTCTTC.

The genes are TRBV28 and TRBJ2-4; D is possibly TRBD2 (5 bases). CDR1 is MDHEN and CDR2 is SYDVKM in the germline V gene. With 5 bases removed from V and 5 bases from J, the gap between germline ends came to 19 bases. The CDR3 contains 16 residues. For the CDR3, the DNA is TGTGCCAGCAGTCGACCCGCTACTAGGTCCCAAAACATTCAGTACTTC. It yields the protein CASSRPATRSQNIQYF.

V is TRBV3-1 and J is TRBJ2-4; 7 nucleotides align to TRBD2. This CDR3 has 15 residues. V gave up 1 base and J gave up 1 base; unmatched junction bases: 1. Germline V gives CDR1 LGHDT, CDR2 YNNKEL (reference sequence). The CDR3 nucleotides read TGTGCCAGCAGCCAAGCACTAGCGGCCAAAAACATTCAGTACTTC. Its translation is CASSQALAAKNIQYF.